Presented here are 31 T cell receptor beta chains from one specimen sequenced in a study of T cell responses to AZD1222 COVID-19 vaccine. Only in-frame clones appear in the TCRdb table, and some are missing; sequencing was by immunoSEQ multiplex PCR. The table shows 120,000 or so clones, with around nine tenths occurring only once. This material consisted of peripheral blood, taken on day 0 of AZD1222 vaccination. The receptor set was obtained from an adult in good health.

This clone was recorded only once. The chain is built from TRBV5-6 and TRBJ2-1; D remains unclear. This CDR3 has 14 amino acids. CDR1 is SGHDT, CDR2 YYEEEE, per germline. V lost 0 bases, J lost 12 bases, and 16 bases lay in between. Written as DNA, the CDR3 is TGTGCCAGCAGCTTGGGGGTCGTACTTCCCGCGCAGTTCTTC. This gives the protein CASSLGVVLPAQFF.

The chain joins TRBV5-1 to TRBJ2-7; TRBD1 matches 8 bases. V gave up 2 bases and J gave up 0 bases; unmatched junction bases: 1. Germline V gene sequence: CDR1 SGHRS, CDR2 YFSETQ. CDR3 length equals 14 residues. DNA of the CDR3: TGCGCCAGCAGCTTACAGGGGGGCTCCTACGAGCAGTACTTC. Translated: CASSLQGGSYEQYF.

The rearrangement joins TRBV5-1 to TRBJ2-2, with a weak D call TRBD1 (6 bases). With 4 bases removed from V and 1 base from J, the gap between germline ends came to 11 bases. The CDR3 is made up of 15 amino acids. Germline V CDR1 and CDR2: SGHRS, YFSETQ. CDR3 DNA: TGCGCCAGCAGCGTATTGGGACAGAACACCGGGGAGCTGTTTTTT. Protein sequence: CASSVLGQNTGELFF. Complete variable domain (other parts from reference TRBV5-1 and TRBJ2-2): KAGVTQTPRYLIKTRGQQVTLSCSPISGHRSVSWYQQTPGQGLQFLFEYFSETQRNKGNFPGRFSGRQFSNSRSEMNVSTLELGDSALYLCASSVLGQNTGELFFGEGSRLTVL.

The V and J genes are TRBV7-2 and TRBJ2-3; TRBD2 is a possible D gene (6 bases). Germline V lookup: CDR1 SGHTA, CDR2 FQGNSA. The CDR3 consists of 15 residues. Trimming shortened V by 3 bases and J by 3 bases, and 13 bases separated the two germline ends. Here the CDR3 DNA reads TGTGCCAGCAGCTTGGGGCCTAGCGTAACAGATACGCAGTATTTT. Amino acids: CASSLGPSVTDTQYF.

This chain connects TRBV21-1 to TRBJ2-7. TRBV21-1 is shown as a pseudogene. The CDR3 consists of 18 residues. CDR3: CASSKVLGRIEYCYEQYF. The CDR3 bases are TGTGCCAGCAGCAAAGTTCTCGGTCGGATAGAATATTGCTACGAGCAGTACTTC.

The chain employs TRBV20-1 and TRBJ1-2; weak D call: TRBD1 (5 bases). In germline, CDR1 is DFQATT, CDR2 SNEGSKA (reference sequence). Deletions cut 3 bases from V and 8 bases from J, with 13 bases between. The CDR3 has 12 residues. The CDR3 sequence is CSASGTAWGYTF. In DNA form, the CDR3 reads TGCAGTGCTAGTGGGACGGCCTGGGGCTACACCTTC.

This clone has just a few counts. The rearrangement links TRBV5-5 to TRBJ1-6; D is unclear. Trimming cost V 5 bases and J 0 bases, with 6 bases left between them. This CDR3 has 14 amino acids. The V gene's germline CDR1 is SGHKS and CDR2 YYEKEE (reference sequence). DNA for the CDR3: TGTGCCAGCAGGGCGGGCTCCTATAATTCACCCCTCCACTTT. Translating gives CASRAGSYNSPLHF.

This chain uses TRBV30 with TRBJ2-1, with 9 positions matching TRBD1. Germline loops: CDR1 GTSNPN, CDR2 SVGIG (reference sequence). Trimming cost V 0 bases and J 4 bases; bases outside gene matches: 4. The CDR3 sequence is 15 residues long. CDR3 in amino acids: CAWSVRDRDYNEQFF. CDR3 nucleotide sequence: TGTGCCTGGAGTGTACGGGACAGGGATTACAATGAGCAGTTCTTC. Combining the CDR3 with reference TRBV30 and TRBJ2-1 gives the whole variable domain SQTIHQWPATLVQPVGSPLSLECTVEGTSNPNLYWYRQAAGRGLQLLFYSVGIGQISSEVPQNLSASRPQDRQFILSSKKLLLSDSGFYLCAWSVRDRDYNEQFFGPGTRLTVL.

The chain couples TRBV5-1 to TRBJ2-1, with no clear D. The V gene's germline CDR1 is SGHRS and CDR2 YFSETQ. The length of the CDR3 is 16 residues. V was trimmed by 0 bases and J by 4 bases, leaving 14 bases between them. Written as DNA, the CDR3 is TGCGCCAGCAGCTTGGCCCCTCTGGCCGGGTACAATGAGCAGTTCTTC. It codes for CASSLAPLAGYNEQFF.

The rearrangement joins TRBV28 to TRBJ1-5; maybe TRBD1 (5 bases). This CDR3 is 13 amino acids long. Germline CDR1 and CDR2: MDHEN and SYDVKM. Trimming shortened V by 5 bases and J by 9 bases, and 14 bases separated the two germline ends. The CDR3 loop reads CASSLGLRGPQHF. CDR3 DNA: TGTGCCAGCAGTCTGGGACTTCGGGGGCCCCAGCATTTT.

The table lists this clone with a count of one. The V call is TRBV25-1, the J call TRBJ1-3, with D uncertain. This CDR3 is built from 15 residues. Trimming removed 1 base from V and 7 bases from J, with 14 bases in between. CDR1 and CDR2 from the germline V gene are MGHDK and SYGVNS. The CDR3: CASSESRTVRNTIYF. DNA for the CDR3: TGTGCCAGCAGTGAATCCCGGACGGTGAGGAACACCATATATTTT.

J is TRBJ2-1 and V is TRBV30; TRBD1 agrees at 7 bases. The CDR3 extends over 16 amino acids. V gave up 2 bases and J gave up 2 bases; unmatched junction bases: 9. The germline gives CDR1 GTSNPN, CDR2 SVGIG (reference sequence). The chain's CDR3 is CAWSRNRGRAYNEQFF. In DNA, the CDR3 is TGTGCCTGGAGTCGAAACAGGGGAAGGGCCTACAATGAGCAGTTCTTC. The full variable domain, its missing parts supplied by reference TRBV30 and TRBJ2-1, is SQTIHQWPATLVQPVGSPLSLECTVEGTSNPNLYWYRQAAGRGLQLLFYSVGIGQISSEVPQNLSASRPQDRQFILSSKKLLLSDSGFYLCAWSRNRGRAYNEQFFGPGTRLTVL.

The chain couples TRBV7-8 to TRBJ1-4, with 7 bases aligning to TRBD1. With V trimmed by 2 bases and J by 8 bases, 5 bases remained unmatched. This CDR3 is built from 14 residues. The germline gives CDR1 SGHVS, CDR2 FQNEAQ. The CDR3 loop is CASSLYGGGEKLFF. Written as DNA, the CDR3 is TGTGCCAGCAGCTTATACGGAGGGGGCGAAAAACTGTTTTTT.

V and J are TRBV5-1 and TRBJ2-7; weak D call: TRBD1 (5 bases). The CDR3 is 13 amino acids. V lost 4 bases and J lost 3, with 11 bases in between. Germline CDR1 is SGHRS and CDR2 is YFSETQ. For the CDR3, the DNA is TGCGCCAGCAGCATAGGACAAAACTACGAGCAGTACTTC. Its protein product is CASSIGQNYEQYF.

This clone was detected once. CDR3 nucleotides: TGTGCCAGCAGTTCAACCCCCGGGGGCCGCGGGTATGGCTACACCTTC. It yields the protein CASSSTPGGRGYGYTF. The chain is built from TRBV28 and TRBJ1-2, with D perhaps TRBD1 (6 bases). This CDR3 has 16 residues. The germline V and J ends were trimmed by 4 bases and 5 bases, with 20 bases remaining between them. Per the germline V gene, CDR1 is MDHEN and CDR2 is SYDVKM.

The chain uses TRBV6-5 and TRBJ2-1; 9 nucleotides match TRBD1. The J segment lost 6 bases and the V segment lost 7 bases, leaving 7 bases of the junction unmatched. CDR3 length: 14 amino acids. Germline lookup yields CDR1 MNHEY and CDR2 SVGAGI. The CDR3 DNA is TGTGCCAGCATCATCGGGACAGGGACCAATGAGCAGTTCTTC. Residues: CASIIGTGTNEQFF.

The chain employs TRBV19 and TRBJ1-5; the D is unclear. Trimming removed 5 bases at V and 11 bases at J, with 16 bases between. Per the germline V gene, CDR1 is LNHDA and CDR2 is SQIVND (reference sequence). CDR3 length: 13 amino acids. CDR3 in amino acids: CASSPQLLGAQHF. CDR3 coding DNA: TGTGCCAGTAGTCCTCAGCTACTTGGGGCCCAGCATTTT.

This chain connects TRBV24-1 to TRBJ1-1, with a possible D match to TRBD1 (5 bases). Germline-derived CDR1 and CDR2 are KGHDR and SFDVKD. This CDR3 spans 14 amino acids. V lost 2 bases and J 2 bases, leaving 8 bases between the germline ends. The CDR3 spells CATSDSGANTEAFF. CDR3 bases: TGTGCCACCAGTGATTCTGGGGCAAACACTGAAGCTTTCTTT.

The chain is built from TRBV18 and TRBJ2-7; TRBD1 matches 9 bases. The CDR3 has 15 amino acids. Germline loops: CDR1 KGHSH, CDR2 LQKENI. V was clipped by 5 bases and J by 3 bases; unmatched bases: 8. CDR3 sequence reads: CASSTGTGFGYEQYF. The CDR3 coding sequence is TGTGCCAGCTCAACCGGGACAGGGTTCGGCTACGAGCAGTACTTC. The complete variable domain, with remaining parts taken from reference TRBV18 and TRBJ2-7, reads NAGVMQNPRHLVRRRGQEARLRCSPMKGHSHVYWYRQLPEEGLKFMVYLQKENIIDESGMPKERFSAEFPKEGPSILRIQQVVRGDSAAYFCASSTGTGFGYEQYFGPGTRLTVT.

This clone was counted a single time. The J gene is TRBJ1-5, the V gene TRBV15; D gene uncertain. Trimming stripped 2 bases from V and 0 bases from J, with 8 bases between. This CDR3 contains 15 residues. Germline V lookup: CDR1 LNHNV, CDR2 YYDKDF (reference sequence). The CDR3 DNA reads TGTGCCACCAGCAGATACGGCTATAGCAATCAGCCCCAGCATTTT. Encoded protein: CATSRYGYSNQPQHF. The full variable domain, in which reference TRBV15 and TRBJ1-5 provide the parts outside the CDR3, is DAMVIQNPRYQVTQFGKPVTLSCSQTLNHNVMYWYQQKSSQAPKLLFHYYDKDFNNEADTPDNFQSRRPNTSFCFLDIRSPGLGDTAMYLCATSRYGYSNQPQHFGDGTRLSIL.

This chain links TRBV19 with TRBJ1-3; D possibly corresponds to TRBD1 (6 bases). Germline values: CDR1 LNHDA, CDR2 SQIVND (reference sequence). V was cut by 3 bases and J by 0 bases, with 12 bases left in between. The CDR3 sequence is 16 residues long. The CDR3 region has the DNA TGTGCCAGTAGTATTAATGGACAGAGCTCTGGAAACACCATATATTTT. Its translation is CASSINGQSSGNTIYF.

The J gene is TRBJ2-3, the V gene TRBV9; D gene ambiguous. CDR1 is SGDLS, CDR2 YYNGEE, per germline. V was clipped by 4 bases and J by 5 bases, with 11 bases between them. The CDR3 extends over 13 amino acids. CDR3 coding DNA: TGTGCCAGCAGCCAACGTTTTGTAGATACGCAGTATTTT. It codes for CASSQRFVDTQYF. Supplemented by reference TRBV9 and TRBJ2-3, the full variable domain reads DSGVTQTPKHLITATGQRVTLRCSPRSGDLSVYWYQQSLDQGLQFLIQYYNGEERAKGNILERFSAQQFPDLHSELNLSSLELGDSALYFCASSQRFVDTQYFGPGTRLTVL.

The chain employs TRBV18 and TRBJ1-2, with 8 bases identical to TRBD1. The germline gives CDR1 KGHSH, CDR2 LQKENI. This CDR3 is built from 15 residues. V was clipped by 6 bases and J by 5 bases; unmatched bases: 11. This CDR3 reads CASSQPTGVEYGYTF. CDR3 in DNA: TGTGCCAGCTCTCAACCGACAGGGGTGGAGTATGGCTACACCTTC.

The rearrangement uses TRBV28 and TRBJ2-7; 10 nucleotides align to TRBD1. The V gene end was trimmed by 5 bases and the J gene end by 6 bases; junction bases not matched to a gene: 4. The CDR3 totals 13 residues. CDR1 is MDHEN, CDR2 SYDVKM, per germline. CDR3 bases: TGTGCCAGCAGTCCGGGACAGGGGACCGAGCAGTACTTC. Its protein product is CASSPGQGTEQYF.

The chain couples TRBV30 to TRBJ1-2; TRBD1 matches 9 bases. After removal of 2 bases from V and 5 bases from J, the junction contained 3 bases not matched to a gene. The germline gives CDR1 GTSNPN, CDR2 SVGIG (reference sequence). This CDR3 contains 13 residues. CDR3 nucleotide sequence: TGTGCCTGGAGTCCCGGGACAGGGTATGGCTACACCTTC. Translation: CAWSPGTGYGYTF.

This clone is a singleton in its sample. This rearrangement joins TRBV5-6 to TRBJ2-7, with 10 bases aligning to TRBD2. Per germline, CDR1 SGHDT and CDR2 YYEEEE. V was clipped by 2 bases and J by 5 bases; unmatched bases: 4. The CDR3 has 14 residues. The CDR3 nucleotides read TGTGCCAGCAGCTTCGGTCTAGCGGGAGACGAGCAGTACTTC. Translated: CASSFGLAGDEQYF.

The chain has TRBV5-1 and TRBJ1-2; D perhaps matches TRBD1 (5 bases). CDR1 and CDR2 from the germline V gene are SGHRS and YFSETQ. There are 15 residues in the CDR3. The V end lost 1 base, the J end lost 3 bases, and 13 bases lay between the germline ends. This CDR3 is CASSLMWGPDYGYTF. The CDR3 coding sequence is TGCGCCAGCAGCTTGATGTGGGGACCTGACTATGGCTACACCTTC.

In this sample, this clone turned up once. The chain has TRBV10-3 and TRBJ1-5, with 10 bases aligning to TRBD1. CDR3 size: 15 residues. Trimming at V came to 4 bases and at J to 5 bases, leaving 5 bases not matched to a gene. Germline V gives CDR1 ENHRY, CDR2 SYGVKD. CDR3 in DNA: TGTGCCATCAGTGGGGGGACAGGGGACGATCAGCCCCAGCATTTT. It specifies CAISGGTGDDQPQHF.

This clone was detected once. The genes are TRBV19 and TRBJ2-7; the D is unclear. CDR1 is LNHDA and CDR2 is SQIVND in the germline V gene (reference sequence). CDR3 length equals 13 residues. The V end was cut by 5 bases, the J end by 2 bases, with 10 bases between. CDR3 amino acids: CASSGTSPYEQYF. For the CDR3, the DNA is TGTGCCAGTAGTGGAACCAGTCCCTACGAGCAGTACTTC.

This clone was counted a few times. This chain joins TRBV11-2 and TRBJ2-5; 9 nucleotides line up with TRBD2. Germline loops: CDR1 SGHAT, CDR2 FQNNGV. This CDR3 is 14 amino acids long. Trimming cost V 2 bases and J 5 bases; bases outside gene matches: 3. The CDR3 region has the DNA TGTGCCAGCAGCTTAATGACTAGCGGCGAGACCCAGTACTTC. Its translation is CASSLMTSGETQYF.

The V call is TRBV5-1, the J call TRBJ1-1; D call uncertain. This CDR3 region has 13 residues. Germline CDR1 reads SGHRS; CDR2 reads YFSETQ. Trimming shortened V by 0 bases and J by 1 base, and 4 bases separated the two germline ends. In DNA form, the CDR3 reads TGCGCCAGCAGCTTGGCCAGGAACACTGAAGCTTTCTTT. This translates into CASSLARNTEAFF.